This T cell receptor (beta chain) stems from a study of blood T cell repertoires in COVID-19. Whole-study context: COVID-19 samples from acute and convalescent phases originated in the United States, Italy and Spain. From T cells, B-cell-depleted T cells, or PBMCs came the material, which was cDNA or gDNA.

Authors' processing steps: By means of reference gene primer amplification, nucleated cell counts were estimated. The protocol was immunoSEQ multiplex PCR, while the TCRdb copy is restricted to in-frame clones and leaves out a portion. V and J calls and clone size are given by that table; D and trimming were obtained from the DNA. The sample includes about 86,000 clones, approximately 80% seen only once; the top ten take more than 25%. Germline lookup yields CDR1 MDHEN and CDR2 SYDVKM. V dropped 5 bases and J dropped 4 bases, with 18 bases sitting between them. CDR3 size: 15 residues. The clonotype originates from a woman aged 80 or older with active or convalescent COVID-19. The V gene is TRBV28, the J gene TRBJ2-7, with D maybe TRBD2 (6 bases). The source material was peripheral blood. CDR3 nucleotides: TGTGCCAGCAGTCCTGTGGGGCTAGCGAGTTACGAGCAGTACTTC. Amino acids: CASSPVGLASYEQYF.